A single sample is the source of the 12 T cell receptor beta chains below, sequenced in a study of human T cells and chemical hapten exposure. Using its own MiXCR run on the RACE reads, TCRdb lists one record per CDR3 protein. The top ten clones hold about 8.2% of a sample with 300,000 to 450,000 distinct CDR3 sequences, 5.5% of them seen once. Time point defined: pre-sensitization, week 0. Sample treatment: therapeutic diphenylcyclopropenone sensitization with weekly scalp DPC. Sequencing was performed on whole blood, taken in connection with sensitization to the hapten diphenylcyclopropenone (DPC). These receptors were obtained from a young woman with alopecia areata. Some clones in this sample may be carry-over from other donors' samples.

This clonotype was detected ten times or more. The V gene is TRBV6-2 or TRBV6-3, the J gene TRBJ1-4; 7 bases line up with TRBD1. The CDR3 runs 15 residues. J lost 6 bases, V lost 6 bases, and 10 bases had no gene match. The V gene's germline CDR1 is MNHEY and CDR2 SVGEGT. CDR3: CASSPHRGGDEKLFF. Here the CDR3 DNA reads TGTGCCAGCAGCCCCCACAGGGGAGGAGATGAAAAACTGTTTTTT.

This clonotype occurred a few times. The chain recombines TRBV6-5 with TRBJ1-1, with 8 bases lining up with TRBD1. The CDR3 covers 17 residues. CDR1 and CDR2 (germline): MNHEY, SVGAGI. V lost 4 bases and J lost 0; bases outside the gene matches: 10. The CDR3 protein is CASSLYTGGEMNTEAFF. The CDR3 coding sequence is TGTGCCAGCAGTTTATATACAGGGGGGGAGATGAACACTGAAGCTTTCTTT.

This clonotype was found a few times. V and J are TRBV5-1 and TRBJ2-2; perhaps D is TRBD1 or TRBD2 (6 bases each). Germline lookup yields CDR1 SGHRS and CDR2 YFSETQ. The CDR3 loop spans 15 amino acids. Deletions cut 8 bases from V and 2 bases from J, with 16 bases between. The CDR3, as DNA: TGCGCCAGTCAAGAGGGGGGACCTAACACCGGGGAGCTGTTTTTT. It specifies CASQEGGPNTGELFF. Full variable domain (remainder filled in from reference TRBV5-1 and TRBJ2-2): KAGVTQTPRYLIKTRGQQVTLSCSPISGHRSVSWYQQTPGQGLQFLFEYFSETQRNKGNFPGRFSGRQFSNSRSEMNVSTLELGDSALYLCASQEGGPNTGELFFGEGSRLTVL.

This clonotype was observed at least ten times. The chain links TRBV28 to TRBJ2-7; D could derive from TRBD1 or TRBD2 (5 bases each). Trimming took 2 bases from V and 7 from J, leaving 15 bases between them. This CDR3 has 14 amino acids. Germline V gene lookup returns CDR1 MDHEN and CDR2 SYDVKM. The CDR3 sequence is CASSLRGVPGEQYF. CDR3 nucleotides: TGTGCCAGCAGTTTACGAGGGGTTCCGGGGGAGCAGTACTTC.

This clonotype was seen many times. The chain employs TRBV5-1 and TRBJ2-1; D unresolved. V was pared by 0 bases and J by 5 bases, with 9 bases between. CDR3 length: 14 residues. Germline CDR1 and CDR2: SGHRS and YFSETQ. CDR3 in DNA: TGCGCCAGCAGCTTGGCCGACGAGAACAATGAGCAGTTCTTC. The encoded protein is CASSLADENNEQFF.

This clonotype occurred many times. The J gene is TRBJ2-4, the V gene TRBV20-1; a possible D gene is TRBD1 (6 bases). The CDR3 is made up of 14 amino acids. Trimming left V 0 bases short and J 8 bases short, with 14 bases between. CDR1 is DFQATT and CDR2 is SNEGSKA in the germline V gene (reference sequence). The CDR3 DNA sequence: TGCAGTGCTAGAGACCCGGACAGAAGGGACATTCAGTACTTC. Protein sequence: CSARDPDRRDIQYF.

This clonotype was found many times. The CDR3: CASSPGSSGANVLTF. Here the CDR3 DNA reads TGCGCCAGTAGCCCAGGCTCCTCTGGGGCCAACGTCCTGACTTTC. V usage is TRBV5-1 and J usage is TRBJ2-6, with D uncertain. The CDR3 has 15 residues. In germline, CDR1 is SGHRS, CDR2 YFSETQ. V was pared by 8 bases and J by 0 bases, with 12 bases between.

V gene TRBV12-3 or TRBV12-4 combines with J gene TRBJ1-1, with D unresolved. With 6 bases removed from V and 1 base from J, the gap between germline ends came to 12 bases. This CDR3 contains 14 residues. CDR3 in amino acids: CASRMTVPNTEAFF. The CDR3 DNA follows: TGTGCCAGCAGAATGACGGTCCCGAACACTGAAGCTTTCTTT.

In its sample, this clonotype was seen once. A much larger clone is a single base away; this may be a read error. The chain combines TRBV6-5 with TRBJ1-6; 10 nucleotides line up with TRBD1. The CDR3 runs to 14 residues. Germline CDR1 reads MNHEY; CDR2 reads SVGAGI. V trimming: 7 bases; J trimming: 9 bases; junction bases outside the gene matches: 6. The CDR3 here is CASTATGGTSPLHF. DNA of the CDR3: TGTGCCAGCACTGCGACAGGGGGCACTTCACCCCTCCACTTT.

This clonotype turned up a few times. J is TRBJ1-4 and V is TRBV3-1; no firm D call. The germline V gene encodes CDR1 LGHDT and CDR2 YNNKEL (reference sequence). The CDR3 runs 12 residues. Trimming took off 1 base at V and 8 bases at J, with 5 bases between the two ends. The CDR3 loop is CASSQGREKLFF. Written as DNA, the CDR3 is TGTGCCAGCAGCCAAGGGCGGGAAAAACTGTTTTTT. Using reference TRBV3-1 and TRBJ1-4 for the parts outside the CDR3, the full variable domain is DTAVSQTPKYLVTQMGNDKSIKCEQNLGHDTMYWYKQDSKKFLKIMFSYNNKELIINETVPNRFSPKSPDKAHLNLHINSLELGDSAVYFCASSQGREKLFFGSGTQLSVL.

This clonotype has ten or more counts. The chain couples TRBV7-6 to TRBJ2-4; D is ambiguous. CDR1 is SGHVS and CDR2 is FNYEAQ in the germline V gene. This CDR3 has 13 amino acids. Deletions cut 1 base from V and 4 bases from J, with 5 bases between. The chain's CDR3 is CASSLGSKNIQYF. CDR3 coding DNA: TGTGCCAGCAGCTTAGGGAGTAAAAACATTCAGTACTTC.

This clonotype was counted at least ten times. DNA for the CDR3: TGTGCCAGCAGCCGCGGACAGGGGGTTGGTCAGCCCCAGCATTTT. Protein: CASSRGQGVGQPQHF. The chain recombines TRBV5-5 with TRBJ1-5, with 10 positions matching TRBD1. Trimming cost V 4 bases and J 6 bases; bases outside gene matches: 7. This CDR3 has 15 amino acids. Germline V lookup: CDR1 SGHKS, CDR2 YYEKEE (reference sequence). Full variable domain (missing parts from reference TRBV5-5 and TRBJ1-5): DAGVTQSPTHLIKTRGQQVTLRCSPISGHKSVSWYQQVLGQGPQFIFQYYEKEERGRGNFPDRFSARQFPNYSSELNVNALLLGDSALYLCASSRGQGVGQPQHFGDGTRLSIL.